This T cell receptor (beta chain) was retrieved from a study of blood T cell repertoires in COVID-19. TCRdb's copy holds only in-frame clones and misses some; the assay was immunoSEQ multiplex PCR. The data show some 70,000 clones, about 89% seen once. Sequences were obtained from peripheral blood. The sequence derives from a human donor in a cohort sampled during active COVID-19.

CDR3 in amino acids: CASSLGPEAFF. The DNA of the CDR3 is TGCGCCAGCAGCTTGGGGCCTGAAGCTTTCTTT. The chain joins TRBV5-1 to TRBJ1-1, with D unresolved. Germline CDR1 reads SGHRS; CDR2 reads YFSETQ. The CDR3 has 11 residues. Trimming left V 0 bases short and J 6 bases short, with 3 bases between.